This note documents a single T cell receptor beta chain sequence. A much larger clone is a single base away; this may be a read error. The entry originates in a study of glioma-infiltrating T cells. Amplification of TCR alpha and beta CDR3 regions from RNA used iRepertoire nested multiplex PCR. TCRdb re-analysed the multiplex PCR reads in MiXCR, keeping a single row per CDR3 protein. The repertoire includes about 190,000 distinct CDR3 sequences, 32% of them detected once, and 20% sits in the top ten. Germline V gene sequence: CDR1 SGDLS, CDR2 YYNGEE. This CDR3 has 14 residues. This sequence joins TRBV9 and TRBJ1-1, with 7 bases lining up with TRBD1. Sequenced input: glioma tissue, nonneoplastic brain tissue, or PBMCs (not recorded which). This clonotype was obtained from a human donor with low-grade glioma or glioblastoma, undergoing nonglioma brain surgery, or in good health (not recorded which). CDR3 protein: CDSSSGGSNTEAFF. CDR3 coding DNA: TGTGACAGCAGCTCAGGGGGATCGAACACTGAAGCTTTCTTT.